The next 20 T cell receptor beta chains were all read from a single sample in a study of T cell responses to AZD1222 COVID-19 vaccine (dated by TCRdb to the early 2020s). The time point label corresponds to: about 28 days (+/-7) after the second vaccine dose. What this sample's treatment or condition label stands for: meningococcal conjugate vaccine given as trial control. Preparation of the library involved the immunoSEQ multiplex PCR assay. This immuneACCESS table, as held by TCRdb, lists in-frame sequences with V and J called but not all clones. Of the missing ones, under half trace to an unresolved V gene in checked studies; the others have no known cause. The sample profile shows roughly 130,000 clones; roughly nine tenths of them were found once. The ten largest clones add up to 6.5% to 8% of the sample. Sample: peripheral blood, taken 28 days after the second dose of the MenACWY control vaccine. The origin of the receptors is an adult who received the MenACWY meningococcal vaccine as a control.

J is TRBJ1-2 and V is TRBV7-2, with D unresolved. Germline CDR1 SGHTA, CDR2 FQGNSA. The ends were cut back, 1 base at V and 4 bases at J, with 7 bases in the middle. The CDR3 is 13 amino acids. CDR3 nucleotide sequence: TGTGCCAGCAGCTTAGTTGGCGGCTATGGCTACACCTTC. Translated, it gives CASSLVGGYGYTF.

The gene calls are TRBV24-1 and TRBJ1-5; a weak D match, TRBD1 (5 bases). The CDR3 runs 15 residues. The germline CDR1 and CDR2 sequences are KGHDR and SFDVKD. The V end was cut by 3 bases, the J end by 9 bases, with 17 bases between. In DNA form, the CDR3 reads TGTGCCACCAGTGATGCCGGGACGGCCCTTTCGCCCCAGCATTTT. This encodes CATSDAGTALSPQHF.

The rearrangement uses TRBV7-2 and TRBJ2-7; 9 nucleotides match TRBD1. The junction had 5 bases not matched to a gene; V was cut back by 5 bases and J by 3 bases. Germline CDR1 reads SGHTA; CDR2 reads FQGNSA. The CDR3 loop spans 14 amino acids. In DNA form, the CDR3 reads TGTGCCAGCAGCCCAGACAGGGGGGTCTACGAGCAGTACTTC. It specifies CASSPDRGVYEQYF.

This sequence joins TRBV2 and TRBJ1-1; no definite D call. The CDR3 has 12 amino acids. Germline V gene data show CDR1 as SNHLY and CDR2 as FYNNEI. Trimming took off 0 bases at V and 7 bases at J, with 6 bases between the two ends. The CDR3 nucleotides read TGTGCCAGCAGTGAAGCCGGAATTGAAGCTTTCTTT. Amino acid sequence: CASSEAGIEAFF.

This clone was seen a single time. This CDR3 is CASSEFVNRELFF. In DNA form, the CDR3 reads TGTGCCAGCAGTGAATTTGTGAATCGGGAGCTGTTTTTT. V gene TRBV6-1 combines with J gene TRBJ2-2, with D hard to call. This CDR3 region has 13 residues. The V end was cut by 2 bases, the J end by 9 bases, with 10 bases between. Germline values: CDR1 MNHNS, CDR2 SASEGT.

The chain recombines TRBV9 with TRBJ1-1, with D unresolved. The CDR3 sequence is 15 residues long. Germline V CDR1 and CDR2: SGDLS, YYNGEE. With 0 bases removed from V and 0 bases from J, the gap between germline ends came to 9 bases. The CDR3 nucleotides are TGTGCCAGCAGCGTAGATGTAGGGTTGAACACTGAAGCTTTCTTT. Translation: CASSVDVGLNTEAFF.

The V gene is TRBV7-3, the J gene TRBJ1-4, with TRBD1 matching 7 bases. V shed 3 bases, J shed 6 bases, and the junction held 4 bases outside the gene matches. Germline V gives CDR1 SGHTA, CDR2 FQGTGA. The CDR3 consists of 14 residues. CDR3 region: CASSFRGEDEKLFF. The DNA of the CDR3 is TGTGCCAGCAGCTTCAGGGGGGAGGATGAAAAACTGTTTTTT.

In DNA form, the CDR3 reads TGTGCCAGCAGTTTCGAGCAGACCTCTCGGGAGCAGTACTTC. Protein sequence: CASSFEQTSREQYF. The rearrangement uses TRBV28 and TRBJ2-7, with no clear D. Germline V gene data show CDR1 as MDHEN and CDR2 as SYDVKM. V dropped 3 bases and J dropped 7 bases, with 16 bases sitting between them. This CDR3 region has 14 residues.

The J gene is TRBJ1-6, the V gene TRBV11-1, with D possibly being TRBD1 (6 bases). This CDR3 has 14 amino acids. The ends were cut back, 5 bases at V and 5 bases at J, with 10 bases in the middle. Germline loops: CDR1 SGHAT, CDR2 FQDESV (reference sequence). CDR3 protein: CASSPGQDNSPLHF. CDR3 sequence (DNA): TGTGCCAGCAGCCCGGGACAAGATAATTCACCCCTCCACTTT. Full variable domain (remainder filled in from reference TRBV11-1 and TRBJ1-6): EAEVAQSPRYKITEKSQAVAFWCDPISGHATLYWYRQILGQGPELLVQFQDESVVDDSQLPKDRFSAERLKGVDSTLKIQPAELGDSAMYLCASSPGQDNSPLHFGNGTRLTVT.

The chain is built from TRBV12-3 or TRBV12-4 and TRBJ1-1, with D perhaps matching TRBD1 (6 bases). Trimming removed 5 bases from V and 1 base from J, with 8 bases in between. The CDR3 length is 13 residues. The CDR3 here is CASSTRGNTEAFF. CDR3 nucleotide sequence: TGTGCCAGCAGTACCAGGGGGAACACTGAAGCTTTCTTT.

In this sample, this clone turned up once. The chain combines TRBV6-5 with TRBJ2-5; TRBD2 matches at 10 bases. The germline V gene has CDR1 MNHEY and CDR2 SVGAGI. This CDR3 is built from 14 residues. The V and J ends lost 6 bases and 2 bases, in that order; junction bases with no gene match: 3. The CDR3: CASRAAGGQETQYF. CDR3 nucleotides: TGTGCCAGCAGGGCAGCGGGGGGGCAAGAGACCCAGTACTTC.

This sequence joins TRBV2 and TRBJ2-5; the match to TRBD2 covers 10 bases. V lost 6 bases, J lost 4 bases, and 8 bases stayed unmatched. Germline CDR1 reads SNHLY; CDR2 reads FYNNEI. CDR3 length equals 15 residues. The CDR3 nucleotides are TGTGCCAGCAGCCTGTCCGTAGCGGGAGGAGAGACCCAGTACTTC. As protein: CASSLSVAGGETQYF.

This clone has just one count. The chain employs TRBV2 and TRBJ2-5, with D perhaps matching TRBD2 (6 bases). CDR3 length: 13 amino acids. The V gene lost 7 bases and the J gene lost 5 bases, with 14 bases spanning the gap. Germline V gene sequence: CDR1 SNHLY, CDR2 FYNNEI. CDR3 in DNA: TGTGCCAGCATGCCGACTAGTCGGGAGACCCAGTACTTC. Amino acids: CASMPTSRETQYF.

The chain has TRBV20-1 and TRBJ2-7, with a weak D call TRBD2 (6 bases). Germline values: CDR1 DFQATT, CDR2 SNEGSKA (reference sequence). The CDR3 has 14 residues. V was cut by 3 bases and J by 0 bases, with 12 bases left in between. The CDR3 region has the DNA TGCAGTGCTAGTTATGGCGGGGACTCCTACGAGCAGTACTTC. Encoded protein: CSASYGGDSYEQYF.

The genes are TRBV2 and TRBJ1-2, with TRBD1 matching over 7 bases. The germline V gene has CDR1 SNHLY and CDR2 FYNNEI. V shed 7 bases and J 3 bases; nucleotides not matched to a gene: 5. The CDR3 extends over 13 amino acids. CDR3 region: CASTPDRDYGYTF. The DNA of the CDR3 is TGTGCCAGCACCCCAGACAGGGACTATGGCTACACCTTC. Supplemented by reference TRBV2 and TRBJ1-2, the full variable domain reads EPEVTQTPSHQVTQMGQEVILRCVPISNHLYFYWYRQILGQKVEFLVSFYNNEISEKSEIFDDQFSVERPDGSNFTLKIRSTKLEDSAMYFCASTPDRDYGYTFGSGTRLTVV.

The chain links TRBV10-3 to TRBJ2-2, with unresolved D. V lost 0 bases, J lost 7 bases, and 9 bases lay in between. CDR3 length equals 14 residues. Germline V CDR1 and CDR2: ENHRY, SYGVKD. CDR3 loop: CAISESSAIGELFF. Written as DNA, the CDR3 is TGTGCCATCAGTGAGTCTTCGGCGATCGGGGAGCTGTTTTTT.

The V gene is TRBV7-9, the J gene TRBJ1-5; D uncertain. Germline CDR1 and CDR2: SEHNR and FQNEAQ (reference sequence). CDR3 length: 15 amino acids. The V end was cut by 1 base, the J end by 1 base, with 8 bases between. CDR3 nucleotides: TGTGCCAGCAGCTTAGGGGGTGGGAGCAATCAGCCCCAGCATTTT. Translation gives CASSLGGGSNQPQHF.

This chain connects TRBV12-3 or TRBV12-4 to TRBJ1-1; tentative D call: TRBD1 (5 bases). The V end lost 6 bases, the J end lost 3 bases, and 11 bases lay between the germline ends. CDR3 length: 13 residues. The DNA for the CDR3 is TGTGCCAGCAGCCGCCTGGGGGACACTGAAGCTTTCTTT. It codes for CASSRLGDTEAFF.

This sequence joins TRBV28 and TRBJ1-5; D is unclear. Between the trimmed V and J ends, which lost 3 bases and 2 bases, there was a span of 11 bases. Germline CDR1 reads MDHEN; CDR2 reads SYDVKM. The CDR3 sequence is 15 residues long. The CDR3 bases are TGTGCCAGCAGTTTCGGTCAGGTGGGCAATCAGCCCCAGCATTTT. Amino acid sequence: CASSFGQVGNQPQHF.

This chain links TRBV19 with TRBJ2-1; tentatively, D is TRBD1 (6 bases). CDR3 length: 15 amino acids. Germline lookup yields CDR1 LNHDA and CDR2 SQIVND (reference sequence). Trimming removed 3 bases from V and 7 bases from J, with 16 bases in between. The CDR3 loop reads CASSMRGTFGNEQFF. As DNA, the CDR3 is TGTGCCAGTAGTATGAGGGGGACCTTTGGAAATGAGCAGTTCTTC.